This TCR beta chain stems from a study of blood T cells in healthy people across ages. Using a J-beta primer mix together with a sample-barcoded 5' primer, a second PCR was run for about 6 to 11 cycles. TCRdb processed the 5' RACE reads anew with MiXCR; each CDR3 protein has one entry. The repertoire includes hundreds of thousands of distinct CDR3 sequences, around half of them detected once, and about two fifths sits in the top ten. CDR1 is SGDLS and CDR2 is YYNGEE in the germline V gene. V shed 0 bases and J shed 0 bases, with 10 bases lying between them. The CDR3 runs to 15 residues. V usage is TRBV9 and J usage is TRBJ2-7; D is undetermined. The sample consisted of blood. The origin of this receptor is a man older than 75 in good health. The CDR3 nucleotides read TGTGCCAGCAGCGTAGGGGCGGACCTCTCCTACGAGCAGTACTTC. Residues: CASSVGADLSYEQYF. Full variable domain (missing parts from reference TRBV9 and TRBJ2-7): DSGVTQTPKHLITATGQRVTLRCSPRSGDLSVYWYQQSLDQGLQFLIQYYNGEERAKGNILERFSAQQFPDLHSELNLSSLELGDSALYFCASSVGADLSYEQYFGPGTRLTVT.